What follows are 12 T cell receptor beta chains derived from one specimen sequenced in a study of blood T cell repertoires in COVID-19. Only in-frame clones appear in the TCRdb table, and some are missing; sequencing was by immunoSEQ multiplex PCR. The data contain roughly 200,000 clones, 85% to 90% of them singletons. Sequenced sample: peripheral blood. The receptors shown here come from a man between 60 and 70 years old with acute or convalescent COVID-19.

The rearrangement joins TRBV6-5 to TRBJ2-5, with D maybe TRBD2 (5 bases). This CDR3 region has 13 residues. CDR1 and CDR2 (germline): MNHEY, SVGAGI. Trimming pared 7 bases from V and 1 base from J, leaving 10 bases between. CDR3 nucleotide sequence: TGTGCCAGCAACCAGCGGATCCAAGAGACCCAGTACTTC. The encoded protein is CASNQRIQETQYF.

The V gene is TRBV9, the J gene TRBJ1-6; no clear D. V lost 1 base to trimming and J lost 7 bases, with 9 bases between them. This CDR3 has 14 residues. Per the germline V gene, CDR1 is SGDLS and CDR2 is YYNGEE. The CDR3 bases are TGTGCCAGCAGCGTAAGGCGGATAAATTCACCCCTCCACTTT. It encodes CASSVRRINSPLHF. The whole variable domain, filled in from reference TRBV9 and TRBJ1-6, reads DSGVTQTPKHLITATGQRVTLRCSPRSGDLSVYWYQQSLDQGLQFLIQYYNGEERAKGNILERFSAQQFPDLHSELNLSSLELGDSALYFCASSVRRINSPLHFGNGTRLTVT.

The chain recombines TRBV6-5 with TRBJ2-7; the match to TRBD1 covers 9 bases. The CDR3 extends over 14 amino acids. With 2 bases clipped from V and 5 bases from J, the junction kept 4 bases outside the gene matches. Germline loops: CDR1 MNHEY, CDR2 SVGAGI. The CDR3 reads CASSYLQGANEQYF. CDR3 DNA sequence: TGTGCCAGCAGTTACCTACAGGGGGCCAACGAGCAGTACTTC.

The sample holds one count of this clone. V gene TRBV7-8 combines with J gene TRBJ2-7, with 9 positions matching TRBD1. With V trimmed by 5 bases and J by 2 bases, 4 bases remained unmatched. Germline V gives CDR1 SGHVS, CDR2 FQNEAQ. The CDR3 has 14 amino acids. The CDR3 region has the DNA TGTGCCAGCAGCCGGGACAGGGCCACCTACGAGCAGTACTTC. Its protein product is CASSRDRATYEQYF.

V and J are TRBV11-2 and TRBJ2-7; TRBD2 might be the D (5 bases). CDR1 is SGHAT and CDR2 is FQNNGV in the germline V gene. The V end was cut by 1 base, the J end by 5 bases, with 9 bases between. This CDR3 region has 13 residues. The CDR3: CASSLAGRDEQYF. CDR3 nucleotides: TGTGCCAGCAGCTTAGCGGGGAGAGACGAGCAGTACTTC.

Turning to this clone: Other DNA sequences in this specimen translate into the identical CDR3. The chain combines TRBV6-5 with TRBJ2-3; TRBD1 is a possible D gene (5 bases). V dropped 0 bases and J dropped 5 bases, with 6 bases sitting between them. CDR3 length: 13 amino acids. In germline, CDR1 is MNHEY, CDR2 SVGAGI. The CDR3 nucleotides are TGTGCCAGCAGTTACTCTAGGGGAGATACGCAGTATTTT. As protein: CASSYSRGDTQYF.

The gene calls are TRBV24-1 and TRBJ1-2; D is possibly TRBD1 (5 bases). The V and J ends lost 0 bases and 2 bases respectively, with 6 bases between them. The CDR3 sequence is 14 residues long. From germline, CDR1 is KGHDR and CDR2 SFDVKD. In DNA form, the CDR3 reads TGTGCCACCAGTGATTTGCACAGGAACTATGGCTACACCTTC. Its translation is CATSDLHRNYGYTF.

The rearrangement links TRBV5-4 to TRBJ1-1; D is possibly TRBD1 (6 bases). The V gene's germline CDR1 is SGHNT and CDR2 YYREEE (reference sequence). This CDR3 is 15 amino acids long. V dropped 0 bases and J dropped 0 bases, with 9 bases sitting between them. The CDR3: CASSLGGGLNTEAFF. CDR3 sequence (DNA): TGTGCCAGCAGCTTGGGAGGGGGACTGAACACTGAAGCTTTCTTT.

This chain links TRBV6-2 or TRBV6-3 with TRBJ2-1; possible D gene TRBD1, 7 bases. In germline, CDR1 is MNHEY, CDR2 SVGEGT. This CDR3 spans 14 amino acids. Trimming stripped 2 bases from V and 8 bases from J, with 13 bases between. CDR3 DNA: TGTGCCAGCAGTTACCGCAGGGGGGCCGATGAGCAGTTCTTC. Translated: CASSYRRGADEQFF.

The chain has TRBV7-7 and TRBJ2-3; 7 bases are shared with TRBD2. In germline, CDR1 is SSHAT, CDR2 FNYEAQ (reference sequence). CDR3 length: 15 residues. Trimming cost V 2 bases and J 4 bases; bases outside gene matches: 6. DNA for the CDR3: TGTGCCAGCAGCTTATCGAGCGGGGCCGCAGATACGCAGTATTTT. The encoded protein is CASSLSSGAADTQYF.

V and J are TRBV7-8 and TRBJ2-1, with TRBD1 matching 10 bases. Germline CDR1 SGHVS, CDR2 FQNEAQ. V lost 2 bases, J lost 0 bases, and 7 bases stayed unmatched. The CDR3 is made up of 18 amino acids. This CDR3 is CASSLRDRGAGSYNEQFF. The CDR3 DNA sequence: TGTGCCAGCAGCTTAAGGGACAGGGGTGCCGGCTCCTACAATGAGCAGTTCTTC.

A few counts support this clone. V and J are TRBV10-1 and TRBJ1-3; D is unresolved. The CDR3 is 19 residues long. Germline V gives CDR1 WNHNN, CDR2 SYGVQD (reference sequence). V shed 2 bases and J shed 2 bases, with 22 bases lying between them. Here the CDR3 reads CASSEVIREAPVPGNTIYF. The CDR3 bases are TGCGCCAGCAGTGAGGTTATCCGGGAGGCCCCGGTCCCTGGAAACACCATATATTTT.